By share, the clone carrying this T cell receptor (beta chain) ranks as medium-sized (0.01 to 0.1%). Antigen unknown. The CDR3 runs to 14 residues. The V segment lost 3 bases and the J segment 5 bases; nucleotides outside the gene matches: 3. Germline V CDR1 and CDR2: SGHDN, FVKESK. TCRdb analysed the 5' RACE reads with MiXCR anew, one entry per CDR3 protein. In the table there are about 6,000 distinct CDR3 sequences, over 7.5% of which are singletons. Time point denoted: sample taken at primary tumor resection. This record belongs to a study of spatial heterogeneity in lung cancer. Study-level points and caveats: Mutation counts in tumors were tracked by counts of expanded intratumoral alpha and beta TCRs.

The gene calls are TRBV14 and TRBJ1-4, with TRBD1 matching over 7 bases. The clonotype was recovered from a female donor with early-stage non-small cell lung cancer. The sequenced sample was lung tumor tissue, obtained at surgery. The CDR3 here is CASSQTGRNEKLFF. In nucleotides, the CDR3 is TGTGCCAGCAGCCAGACAGGGCGGAATGAAAAACTGTTTTTT.